Detailed here is one T cell receptor (beta chain). The data originate from a study of hypomethylating agent response in myelodysplastic syndrome. Overall study context: Patients with myelodysplastic syndrome were several male and 2 female.

Measured with immunoSEQ multiplex PCR; TCRdb has only the in-frame clones, and not every one. This table has roughly 9,300 clones, 83% appearing once. Germline V gene lookup returns CDR1 WSHSY and CDR2 SAAADI. V was trimmed by 8 bases and J by 3 bases, leaving 5 bases between them. CDR3 length: 10 amino acids. The TCR originated in a human donor with myelodysplastic syndrome. The rearrangement uses TRBV10-2 and TRBJ2-7, with unresolved D. The sequencing here drew on bone marrow, taken before or after starting hypomethylating agent treatment for myelodysplastic syndrome (not recorded which). The CDR3 is CASGNYEQYF. The CDR3, as DNA: TGCGCCAGCGGAAACTACGAGCAGTACTTC.